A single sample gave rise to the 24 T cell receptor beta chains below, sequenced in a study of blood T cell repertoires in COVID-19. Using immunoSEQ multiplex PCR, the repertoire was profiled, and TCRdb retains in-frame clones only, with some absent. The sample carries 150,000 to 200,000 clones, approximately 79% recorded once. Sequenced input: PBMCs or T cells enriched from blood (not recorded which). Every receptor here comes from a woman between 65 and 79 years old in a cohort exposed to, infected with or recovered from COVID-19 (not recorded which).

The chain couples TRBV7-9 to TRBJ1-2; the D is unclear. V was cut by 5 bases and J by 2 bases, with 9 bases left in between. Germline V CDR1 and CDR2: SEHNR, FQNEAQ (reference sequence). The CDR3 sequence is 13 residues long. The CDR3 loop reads CASSLEINYGYTF. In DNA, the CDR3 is TGTGCCAGCAGCCTTGAGATAAACTATGGCTACACCTTC.

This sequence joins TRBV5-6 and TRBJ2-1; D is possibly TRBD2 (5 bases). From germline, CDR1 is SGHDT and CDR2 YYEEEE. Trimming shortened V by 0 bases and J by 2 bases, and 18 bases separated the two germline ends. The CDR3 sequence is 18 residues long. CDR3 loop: CASSLGKRTRSPYNEQFF. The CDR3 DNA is TGTGCCAGCAGCTTGGGGAAGCGGACGAGAAGCCCCTACAATGAGCAGTTCTTC.

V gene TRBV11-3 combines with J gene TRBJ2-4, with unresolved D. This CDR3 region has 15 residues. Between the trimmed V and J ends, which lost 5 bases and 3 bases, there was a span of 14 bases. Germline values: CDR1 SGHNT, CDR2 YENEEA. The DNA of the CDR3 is TGTGCCAGCAGCCCTTTCCATTTAGACAAAAACATTCAGTACTTC. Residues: CASSPFHLDKNIQYF.

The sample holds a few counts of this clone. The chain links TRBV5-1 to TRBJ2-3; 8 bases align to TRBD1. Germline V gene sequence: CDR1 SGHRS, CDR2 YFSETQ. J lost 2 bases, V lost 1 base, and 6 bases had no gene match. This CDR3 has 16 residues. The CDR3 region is CASSLLRQGTTDTQYF. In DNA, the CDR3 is TGCGCCAGCAGCTTGCTGAGACAGGGGACCACAGATACGCAGTATTTT.

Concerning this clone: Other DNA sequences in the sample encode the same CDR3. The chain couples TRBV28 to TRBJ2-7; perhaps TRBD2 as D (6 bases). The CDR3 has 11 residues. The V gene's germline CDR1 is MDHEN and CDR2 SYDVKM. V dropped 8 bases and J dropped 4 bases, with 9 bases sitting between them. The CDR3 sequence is CASGGFYEQYF. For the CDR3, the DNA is TGTGCCAGCGGAGGGTTTTACGAGCAGTACTTC. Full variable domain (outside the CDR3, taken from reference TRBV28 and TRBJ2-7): DVKVTQSSRYLVKRTGEKVFLECVQDMDHENMFWYRQDPGLGLRLIYFSYDVKMKEKGDIPEGYSVSREKKERFSLILESASTNQTSMYLCASGGFYEQYFGPGTRLTVT.

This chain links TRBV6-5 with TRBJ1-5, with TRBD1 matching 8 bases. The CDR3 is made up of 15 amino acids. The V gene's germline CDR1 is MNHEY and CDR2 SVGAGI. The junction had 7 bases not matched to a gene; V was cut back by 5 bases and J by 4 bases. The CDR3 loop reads CASSTNRGENQPQHF. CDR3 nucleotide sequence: TGTGCCAGCAGTACAAACAGGGGGGAGAATCAGCCCCAGCATTTT.

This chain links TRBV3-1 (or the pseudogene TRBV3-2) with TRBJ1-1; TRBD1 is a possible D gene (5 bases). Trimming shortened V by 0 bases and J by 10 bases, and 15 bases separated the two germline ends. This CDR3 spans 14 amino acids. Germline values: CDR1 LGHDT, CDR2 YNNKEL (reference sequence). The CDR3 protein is CASSQDWAGFGAFF. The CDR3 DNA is TGTGCCAGCAGCCAAGATTGGGCAGGGTTTGGAGCTTTCTTT.

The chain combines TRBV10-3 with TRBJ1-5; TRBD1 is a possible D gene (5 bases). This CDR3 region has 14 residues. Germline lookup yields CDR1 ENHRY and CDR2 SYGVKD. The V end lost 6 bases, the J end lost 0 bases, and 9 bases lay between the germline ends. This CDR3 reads CAISIDSSNQPQHF. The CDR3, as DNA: TGTGCCATCAGCATAGACAGTAGCAATCAGCCCCAGCATTTT.

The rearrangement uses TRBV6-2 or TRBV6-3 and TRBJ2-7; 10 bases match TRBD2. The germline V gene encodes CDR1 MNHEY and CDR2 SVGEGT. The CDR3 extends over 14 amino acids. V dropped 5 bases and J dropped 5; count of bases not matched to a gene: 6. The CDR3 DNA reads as TGTGCCAGCAGTACGAGCGGGAGGGTCCACGAGCAGTACTTC. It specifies CASSTSGRVHEQYF.

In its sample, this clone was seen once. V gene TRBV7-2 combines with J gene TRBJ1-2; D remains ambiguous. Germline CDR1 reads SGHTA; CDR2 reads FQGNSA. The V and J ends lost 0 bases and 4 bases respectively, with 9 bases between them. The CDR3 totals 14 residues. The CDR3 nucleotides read TGTGCCAGCAGCTTAGCCGGTATAGCCTATGGCTACACCTTC. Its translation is CASSLAGIAYGYTF.

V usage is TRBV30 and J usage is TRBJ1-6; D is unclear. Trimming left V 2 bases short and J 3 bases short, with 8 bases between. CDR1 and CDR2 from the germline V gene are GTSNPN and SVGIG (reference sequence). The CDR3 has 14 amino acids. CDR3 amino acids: CAWSQINYNSPLHF. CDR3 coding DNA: TGTGCCTGGAGTCAGATCAACTATAATTCACCCCTCCACTTT.

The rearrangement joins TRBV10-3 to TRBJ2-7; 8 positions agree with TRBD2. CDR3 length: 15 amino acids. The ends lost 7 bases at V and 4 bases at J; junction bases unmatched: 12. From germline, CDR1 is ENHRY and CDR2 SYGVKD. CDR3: CAITPRGLEGYEQYF. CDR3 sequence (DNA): TGTGCCATCACGCCTCGGGGACTAGAAGGTTACGAGCAGTACTTC.

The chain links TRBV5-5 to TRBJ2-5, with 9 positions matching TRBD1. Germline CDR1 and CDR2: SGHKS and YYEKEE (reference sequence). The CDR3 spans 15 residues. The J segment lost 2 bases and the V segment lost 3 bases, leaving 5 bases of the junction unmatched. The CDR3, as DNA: TGTGCCAGCAGCTCACGACAGGGGGTACAAGAGACCCAGTACTTC. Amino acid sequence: CASSSRQGVQETQYF.

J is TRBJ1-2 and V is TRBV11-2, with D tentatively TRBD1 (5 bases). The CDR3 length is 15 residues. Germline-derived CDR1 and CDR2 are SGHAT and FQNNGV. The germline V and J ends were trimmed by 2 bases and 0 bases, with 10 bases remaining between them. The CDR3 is CASSLTGPANYGYTF. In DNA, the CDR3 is TGTGCCAGCAGCTTAACAGGACCTGCTAACTATGGCTACACCTTC.

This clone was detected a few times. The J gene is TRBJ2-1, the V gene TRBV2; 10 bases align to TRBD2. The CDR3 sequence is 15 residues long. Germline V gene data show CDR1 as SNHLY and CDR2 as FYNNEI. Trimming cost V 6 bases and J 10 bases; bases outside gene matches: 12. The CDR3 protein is CASRVRGTSVGEQFF. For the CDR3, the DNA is TGTGCCAGCAGAGTCCGGGGGACTAGCGTAGGGGAGCAGTTCTTC.

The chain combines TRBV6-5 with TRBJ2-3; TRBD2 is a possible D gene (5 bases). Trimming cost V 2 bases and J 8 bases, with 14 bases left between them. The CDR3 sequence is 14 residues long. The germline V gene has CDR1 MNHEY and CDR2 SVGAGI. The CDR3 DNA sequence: TGTGCCAGCAGTTACGGAGAGGGAGTGGCTACGCAGTATTTT. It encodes CASSYGEGVATQYF.

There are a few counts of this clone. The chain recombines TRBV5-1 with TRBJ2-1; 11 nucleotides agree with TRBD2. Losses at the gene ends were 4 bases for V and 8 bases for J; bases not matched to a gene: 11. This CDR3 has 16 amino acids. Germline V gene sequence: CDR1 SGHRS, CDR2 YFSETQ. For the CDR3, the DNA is TGCGCCAGCAGCCAGGGGCTGACTAGCGGGAACGATGAGCAGTTCTTC. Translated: CASSQGLTSGNDEQFF.

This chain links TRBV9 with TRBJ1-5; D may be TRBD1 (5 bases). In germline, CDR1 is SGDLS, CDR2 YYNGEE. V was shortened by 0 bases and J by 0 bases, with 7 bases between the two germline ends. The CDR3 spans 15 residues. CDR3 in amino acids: CASSVGGFSNQPQHF. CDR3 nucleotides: TGTGCCAGCAGCGTAGGGGGCTTTAGCAATCAGCCCCAGCATTTT.

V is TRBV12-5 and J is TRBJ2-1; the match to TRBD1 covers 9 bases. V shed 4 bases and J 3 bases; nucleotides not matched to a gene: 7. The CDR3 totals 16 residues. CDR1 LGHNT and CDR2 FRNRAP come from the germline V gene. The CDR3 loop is CASGSSPGQGYNEQFF. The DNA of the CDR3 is TGTGCTAGTGGTTCCTCACCGGGACAGGGCTACAATGAGCAGTTCTTC.

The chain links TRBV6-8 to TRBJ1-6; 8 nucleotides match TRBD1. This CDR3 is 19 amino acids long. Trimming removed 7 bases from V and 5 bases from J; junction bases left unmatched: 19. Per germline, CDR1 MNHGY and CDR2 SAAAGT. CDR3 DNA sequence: TGTGCCAGCATACCGGCCCCTACAAAACCGGGACAGGATAATTCACCCCTCCACTTT. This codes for CASIPAPTKPGQDNSPLHF.

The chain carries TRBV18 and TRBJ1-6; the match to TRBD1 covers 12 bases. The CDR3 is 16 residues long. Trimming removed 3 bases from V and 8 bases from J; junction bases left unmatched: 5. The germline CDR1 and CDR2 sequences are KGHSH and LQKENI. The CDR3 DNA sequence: TGTGCCAGCTCACCGCCCGGGACAGGGGGCTATTCACCCCTCCACTTT. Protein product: CASSPPGTGGYSPLHF.

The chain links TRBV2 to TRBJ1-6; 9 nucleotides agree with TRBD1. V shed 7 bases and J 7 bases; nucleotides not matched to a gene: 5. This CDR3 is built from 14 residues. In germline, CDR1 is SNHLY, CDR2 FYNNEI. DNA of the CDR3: TGTGCCAGCAATCTACAGGGGGCCAATTCACCCCTCCACTTT. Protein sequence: CASNLQGANSPLHF.

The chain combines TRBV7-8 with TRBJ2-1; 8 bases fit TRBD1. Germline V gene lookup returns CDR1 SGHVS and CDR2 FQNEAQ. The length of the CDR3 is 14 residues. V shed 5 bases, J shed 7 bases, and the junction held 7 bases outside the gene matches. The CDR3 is CASSPGQGRNEQFF. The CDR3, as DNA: TGTGCCAGCAGCCCCGGACAGGGTCGGAATGAGCAGTTCTTC.

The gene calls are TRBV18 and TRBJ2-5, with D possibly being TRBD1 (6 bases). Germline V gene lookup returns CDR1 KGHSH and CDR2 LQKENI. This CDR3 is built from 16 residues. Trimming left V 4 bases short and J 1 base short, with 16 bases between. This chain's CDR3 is CASSRRSQGVQETQYF. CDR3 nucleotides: TGTGCCAGCTCACGAAGGTCACAGGGAGTCCAAGAGACCCAGTACTTC.